This T cell receptor beta chain was obtained from a study of blood T cells in healthy people across ages. Study results and limitations: Both naive CD4+ cell counts and diversity were greater in long-lived donors than in aged donors. Across the age range, TCR beta diversity per million T cells fell in a roughly linear way.

They isolated at least 7 million PBMCs from each sample. CDR1 is SEHNR and CDR2 is FQNEAQ in the germline V gene (reference sequence). V lost 6 bases and J 8 bases, leaving 19 bases between the germline ends. The CDR3 is 14 residues long. With a J-beta primer mix and a sample-barcoded 5' primer, a second PCR ran 7 to 11 cycles. Every single cDNA molecule received a tag from a template-switch adaptor with 12 random nucleotides. TCRdb re-called the 5' RACE reads with MiXCR, one entry per CDR3 protein. The repertoire holds approximately 800,000 distinct CDR3 sequences, with 62% as singletons. Concerning this clonotype: What it recognizes is unknown.

Sequenced input: blood. The chain carries TRBV7-9 and TRBJ1-2, with D possibly being TRBD1 (5 bases). This clonotype was sampled from a man aged 25-45 years in good health. CDR3 DNA: TGTGCCAGCAGTGCCCGGGACGACGGCAGGGGCTACACCTTC. Protein sequence: CASSARDDGRGYTF.